This entry lists 22 T cell receptor beta chains sequenced from one sample in a study of T cell responses to AZD1222 COVID-19 vaccine. Sequencing used immunoSEQ multiplex PCR; TCRdb keeps in-frame clones, though not all of them. Of 90,000 to 120,000 clones listed, about 89% were seen once; the top ten hold roughly 6.2%. The source was peripheral blood, collected 28 days after the second AZD1222 dose. The receptor source for this set is an adult who received the AZD1222 COVID-19 vaccine.

The V call is TRBV19, the J call TRBJ2-3; 8 positions match TRBD1. This CDR3 comprises 14 residues. CDR1 and CDR2 from the germline V gene are LNHDA and SQIVND (reference sequence). The J segment lost 5 bases and the V segment lost 5 bases, leaving 6 bases of the junction unmatched. This chain's CDR3 is CASSSRGLGDTQYF. DNA of the CDR3: TGTGCCAGTAGTTCCAGGGGGCTGGGAGATACGCAGTATTTT.

A single count supports this clone. This chain links TRBV12-2 with TRBJ1-6. TRBV12-2 is deemed a pseudogene. The CDR3 runs 12 residues. CDR3 in amino acids: CASRLMNSPLHF. In DNA form, the CDR3 reads TGTGCAAGTCGCTTGATGAATTCACCCCTCCACTTT.

This chain connects TRBV19 to TRBJ2-1; D not certain. Trimming left V 5 bases short and J 5 bases short, with 19 bases between. Germline V CDR1 and CDR2: LNHDA, SQIVND (reference sequence). The CDR3 extends over 16 amino acids. The CDR3 DNA reads as TGTGCCAGTAGTGCCCTGCCTAGGGCCGGAAACAATGAGCAGTTCTTC. It translates to CASSALPRAGNNEQFF. Drawing the rest from reference TRBV19 and TRBJ2-1, the complete variable domain is DGGITQSPKYLFRKEGQNVTLSCEQNLNHDAMYWYRQDPGQGLRLIYYSQIVNDFQKGDIAEGYSVSREKKESFPLTVTSAQKNPTAFYLCASSALPRAGNNEQFFGPGTRLTVL.

In regard to this clone: The same CDR3 also results from other DNA sequences found in this sample. The DNA of the CDR3 is TGTGCTAGTGGTTTGGGGACTAGCGTAAATGAGCAGTTCTTC. It specifies CASGLGTSVNEQFF. The chain couples TRBV12-5 to TRBJ2-1; 9 bases agree with TRBD2. This CDR3 contains 14 residues. V dropped 1 base and J dropped 7; count of bases not matched to a gene: 2. Germline assignment: CDR1 LGHNT and CDR2 FRNRAP.

The sample holds one count of this clone. The genes are TRBV9 and TRBJ2-6; the D is unclear. Per the germline V gene, CDR1 is SGDLS and CDR2 is YYNGEE. V was clipped by 3 bases and J by 0 bases, with 7 bases between them. This CDR3 has 15 amino acids. DNA of the CDR3: TGTGCCAGCAGCGGTGGTCTCTCTGGGGCCAACGTCCTGACTTTC. Protein: CASSGGLSGANVLTF.

Only one count was recorded for this clone. The rearrangement links TRBV3-1 (or the pseudogene TRBV3-2) to TRBJ1-2, with D possibly TRBD1 on 5 matching bases. The CDR3 covers 15 residues. Trimming shortened V by 4 bases and J by 5 bases, and 17 bases separated the two germline ends. Per germline, CDR1 LGHDT and CDR2 YNNKEL (reference sequence). This CDR3 reads CASSPPTALGYGYTF. CDR3 nucleotides: TGTGCCAGCAGCCCACCGACAGCCCTGGGGTATGGCTACACCTTC.

This chain's CDR3 is CASSLKQVLVSPLHF. As DNA, the CDR3 is TGTGCCAGCAGCTTAAAGCAGGTCTTAGTTTCACCCCTCCACTTT. This rearrangement joins TRBV7-9 to TRBJ1-6; D remains unclear. The length of the CDR3 is 15 residues. V lost 2 bases to trimming and J lost 9 bases, with 14 bases between them. Germline V gene sequence: CDR1 SEHNR, CDR2 FQNEAQ (reference sequence).

The chain couples TRBV6-2 or TRBV6-3 to TRBJ2-7, with D possibly matching TRBD2 (6 bases). The CDR3 loop spans 13 amino acids. V was pared by 6 bases and J by 7 bases, with 16 bases between. Germline CDR1 and CDR2: MNHEY and SVGEGT. CDR3 in amino acids: CASSPGTAGEQYF. CDR3 nucleotide sequence: TGTGCCAGCAGCCCTGGGACTGCGGGAGAGCAGTACTTC.

The chain joins TRBV19 to TRBJ2-3, with 7 bases matching TRBD2. The CDR3 totals 16 residues. Germline V CDR1 and CDR2: LNHDA, SQIVND (reference sequence). Germline trimming cut 5 bases from V and 0 bases from J; bases unmatched to any gene: 8. The CDR3 DNA follows: TGTGCCAGTAGTCACCAAGCGGGAAGGAGCACAGATACGCAGTATTTT. As protein: CASSHQAGRSTDTQYF.

The rearrangement uses TRBV5-1 and TRBJ1-4, with 7 nucleotides matching TRBD1. V dropped 0 bases and J dropped 7; count of bases not matched to a gene: 12. The germline V gene has CDR1 SGHRS and CDR2 YFSETQ. The CDR3 loop spans 17 amino acids. Here the CDR3 DNA reads TGCGCCAGCAGCTTGGGGGAAGAGGGGGCTTACGGTGAAAAACTGTTTTTT. Its protein product is CASSLGEEGAYGEKLFF.

The V and J genes are TRBV5-5 and TRBJ2-7, with D tentatively TRBD2 (6 bases). The V gene's germline CDR1 is SGHKS and CDR2 YYEKEE (reference sequence). CDR3 length: 14 amino acids. V was cut by 2 bases and J by 7 bases, with 16 bases left in between. CDR3 nucleotides: TGTGCCAGCAGCTTAGGGGACTTCATGAGGGAGCAGTACTTC. This translates into CASSLGDFMREQYF.

The chain combines TRBV10-3 with TRBJ1-5; D may be TRBD1 (5 bases). The germline CDR1 and CDR2 sequences are ENHRY and SYGVKD. The CDR3 extends over 14 amino acids. V shed 10 bases and J shed 0 bases, with 13 bases lying between them. The CDR3 region is CATKGLNSNQPQHF. As DNA, the CDR3 is TGTGCCACGAAGGGGTTAAATAGCAATCAGCCCCAGCATTTT.

In this sample, this clone turned up a few times. The chain combines TRBV3-1 (or the pseudogene TRBV3-2) with TRBJ2-7; D remains unclear. CDR1 is LGHDT and CDR2 is YNNKEL in the germline V gene (reference sequence). There are 11 residues in the CDR3. V lost 2 bases to trimming and J lost 7 bases, with 6 bases between them. The CDR3 DNA reads as TGTGCCAGCAGCCAACTGGGTGAGCAGTACTTC. It codes for CASSQLGEQYF.

The V gene is TRBV5-1, the J gene TRBJ1-1, with unresolved D. The CDR3 is 13 amino acids. V was trimmed by 2 bases and J by 0 bases, leaving 5 bases between them. Germline V gene lookup returns CDR1 SGHRS and CDR2 YFSETQ. CDR3 coding DNA: TGCGCCAGCAGCTTCCTTTTGAACACTGAAGCTTTCTTT. Amino acid sequence: CASSFLLNTEAFF.

The V and J genes are TRBV6-6 and TRBJ2-4; 7 bases agree with TRBD1. From germline, CDR1 is MNHNY and CDR2 SVGAGI (reference sequence). The CDR3 length is 15 residues. J gave up 4 bases and V 0 bases, and 3 bases lay outside the gene matches. The CDR3 DNA follows: TGTGCCAGCAGTTACTCCGGGACAGAAAAAAACATTCAGTACTTC. This translates into CASSYSGTEKNIQYF.

This clone was picked up a small number of times. This sequence joins TRBV6-1 and TRBJ1-1, with 7 bases aligning to TRBD1. The CDR3 runs to 15 residues. Trimming took 2 bases from V and 4 from J; bases not matched to a gene: 7. Germline CDR1 is MNHNS and CDR2 is SASEGT. CDR3 loop: CASSELPGGLTEAFF. In nucleotides, the CDR3 is TGTGCCAGCAGTGAACTGCCAGGGGGTCTCACTGAAGCTTTCTTT.

This chain links TRBV28 with TRBJ1-5; no reliable D call. Per germline, CDR1 MDHEN and CDR2 SYDVKM. V shed 4 bases and J shed 1 base, with 14 bases lying between them. The length of the CDR3 is 16 residues. CDR3 residues: CASSSKAWLSNQPQHF. In DNA form, the CDR3 reads TGTGCCAGCAGTTCAAAAGCCTGGTTGAGCAATCAGCCCCAGCATTTT.

This chain joins TRBV7-9 and TRBJ1-4, with TRBD1 as a possible D gene (5 bases). CDR1 is SEHNR and CDR2 is FQNEAQ in the germline V gene (reference sequence). The CDR3 extends over 16 amino acids. Trimming left V 3 bases short and J 0 bases short, with 11 bases between. CDR3 amino acids: CASSFSQGATNEKLFF. The CDR3 DNA reads TGTGCCAGCAGCTTTTCTCAGGGCGCAACTAATGAAAAACTGTTTTTT.

The V call is TRBV12-3 or TRBV12-4, the J call TRBJ1-2; D not resolved. V was trimmed by 6 bases and J by 4 bases, leaving 6 bases between them. This CDR3 spans 11 amino acids. CDR3 DNA: TGTGCCAGCAGCAGTAGCTATGGCTACACCTTC. Protein: CASSSSYGYTF.

This chain links TRBV18 with TRBJ1-6; D perhaps matches TRBD1 (6 bases). The germline gives CDR1 KGHSH, CDR2 LQKENI. Trimming left V 5 bases short and J 10 bases short, with 12 bases between. This CDR3 spans 13 amino acids. CDR3 in amino acids: CASSWGAESPLHF. CDR3 in DNA: TGTGCCAGCTCATGGGGGGCTGAATCACCCCTCCACTTT.

The V gene is TRBV7-6, the J gene TRBJ1-3; D gene ambiguous. V shed 5 bases and J shed 4 bases, with 15 bases lying between them. Per germline, CDR1 SGHVS and CDR2 FNYEAQ. The CDR3 is 15 residues long. This CDR3 reads CASSQWTAPGNTIYF. CDR3 DNA sequence: TGTGCCAGCAGCCAATGGACGGCCCCAGGAAACACCATATATTTT.

The chain couples TRBV6-5 to TRBJ1-6; no reliable D call. The V end was cut by 7 bases, the J end by 0 bases, with 1 base between. The CDR3 sequence is 12 residues long. Looked up from germline, CDR1 is MNHEY and CDR2 is SVGAGI. The CDR3 DNA reads as TGTGCCAGCAACTCCTATAATTCACCCCTCCACTTT. This encodes CASNSYNSPLHF.